The 14 T cell receptor beta chains below all came from one sample that was sequenced in a study of blood T cell repertoires in COVID-19. Sequencing used immunoSEQ multiplex PCR; TCRdb keeps in-frame clones, though not all of them. The sample has 110,000 to 150,000 clones, around 82% seen once. The sequencing sample was made of peripheral blood. The receptor source for this set is a man in his sixties with acute or convalescent COVID-19.

This clone was detected only once. The chain joins TRBV9 to TRBJ2-1; 14 bases map to TRBD2. The germline gives CDR1 SGDLS, CDR2 YYNGEE. V shed 4 bases, J shed 5 bases, and the junction held 8 bases outside the gene matches. The CDR3 totals 17 residues. The CDR3 spells CASSKTSGRADDNEQFF. The CDR3 DNA is TGTGCCAGCAGCAAGACTAGCGGGAGGGCCGACGACAATGAGCAGTTCTTC.

Only a few counts were recorded for this clone. The chain is built from TRBV5-1 and TRBJ2-7, with 12 bases that match TRBD2. The CDR3 is 15 amino acids. Trimming removed 2 bases from V and 2 bases from J; junction bases left unmatched: 2. Germline CDR1 reads SGHRS; CDR2 reads YFSETQ. This chain's CDR3 is CASSFGLAGTYEQYF. The CDR3 nucleotides are TGCGCCAGCAGCTTTGGACTAGCGGGAACCTACGAGCAGTACTTC.

The V call is TRBV9, the J call TRBJ1-1; unclear D gene. This CDR3 contains 15 residues. Per the germline V gene, CDR1 is SGDLS and CDR2 is YYNGEE. The ends were cut back, 3 bases at V and 1 base at J, with 13 bases in the middle. In DNA form, the CDR3 reads TGTGCCAGCAGCGCCTCTCTCGCGGGGAACACTGAAGCTTTCTTT. It encodes CASSASLAGNTEAFF.

The chain has TRBV30 and TRBJ2-5, with TRBD1 identical over 9 bases. This CDR3 contains 12 residues. V lost 5 bases to trimming and J lost 5 bases; unmatched junction nucleotides: 3. Germline CDR1 and CDR2: GTSNPN and SVGIG (reference sequence). CDR3 loop: CAWGQGRETQYF. CDR3 in DNA: TGTGCCTGGGGACAGGGGCGTGAGACCCAGTACTTC.

This chain connects TRBV19 to TRBJ1-2; 10 positions agree with TRBD1. The junction had 2 bases not matched to a gene; V was cut back by 8 bases and J by 2 bases. The CDR3 totals 13 residues. The germline V gene has CDR1 LNHDA and CDR2 SQIVND (reference sequence). This CDR3 reads CASVGQGNYGYTF. The CDR3 bases are TGTGCCAGTGTGGGACAGGGGAACTATGGCTACACCTTC.

The rearrangement uses TRBV2 and TRBJ2-3; 9 bases align to TRBD2. This CDR3 has 17 amino acids. The V and J ends lost 2 bases and 2 bases, in that order; junction bases with no gene match: 8. The germline V gene encodes CDR1 SNHLY and CDR2 FYNNEI. CDR3 sequence (DNA): TGTGCCAGCAGTGAACCCGGCGGGAGGGGAAACACAGATACGCAGTATTTT. Translated: CASSEPGGRGNTDTQYF.

The rearrangement links TRBV6-5 to TRBJ1-2; 8 bases are shared with TRBD1. V gave up 7 bases and J gave up 6 bases; unmatched junction bases: 7. The CDR3 sequence is 13 residues long. Germline loops: CDR1 MNHEY, CDR2 SVGAGI. The CDR3 sequence: CASIKGQGNGYTF. CDR3 bases: TGTGCCAGCATCAAAGGACAGGGTAATGGCTACACCTTC.

This clone was counted a single time. The rearrangement joins TRBV15 to TRBJ2-3, with TRBD2 matching 13 bases. V trimming: 0 bases; J trimming: 2 bases; junction bases outside the gene matches: 2. Germline V gene sequence: CDR1 LNHNV, CDR2 YYDKDF (reference sequence). This CDR3 is 17 amino acids long. CDR3 DNA sequence: TGTGCCACCAGCAGAGAAGGGACTAGCGGGGTCACAGATACGCAGTATTTT. Protein product: CATSREGTSGVTDTQYF.

This chain's CDR3 is CASTKIGAEGGRETQYF. The CDR3 DNA follows: TGTGCCAGCACCAAAATAGGGGCGGAGGGAGGGAGGGAGACCCAGTACTTC. V usage is TRBV21-1 and J usage is TRBJ2-5; the table's D call, TRBD2, has no DNA check behind it. TRBV21-1 is described as a pseudogene. CDR3 length: 17 residues.

Only one count was recorded for this clone. The rearrangement joins TRBV5-1 to TRBJ2-3; 9 positions agree with TRBD1. Germline lookup yields CDR1 SGHRS and CDR2 YFSETQ. V was pared by 6 bases and J by 4 bases, with 9 bases of the junction left unmatched. The CDR3 is 15 amino acids. This CDR3 reads CASTGQGLFPDTQYF. The DNA of the CDR3 is TGCGCCAGCACCGGACAGGGGCTCTTCCCAGATACGCAGTATTTT.

This clone was seen only once. The chain employs TRBV19 and TRBJ2-7; D perhaps matches TRBD1 (6 bases). The V gene's germline CDR1 is LNHDA and CDR2 SQIVND (reference sequence). The V and J ends lost 7 bases and 0 bases respectively, with 13 bases between them. The CDR3 is made up of 14 amino acids. The CDR3 nucleotides read TGTGCCAGTAAGGGGCAAGGGGGCTCCTACGAGCAGTACTTC. As protein: CASKGQGGSYEQYF.

This chain links TRBV14 with TRBJ2-4, with D possibly being TRBD2 (5 bases). The CDR3 has 18 residues. The ends were cut back, 0 bases at V and 5 bases at J, with 20 bases in the middle. CDR1 and CDR2 from the germline V gene are SGHDN and FVKESK. CDR3 sequence: CASSQEDRGWAFENIQYF. The CDR3, as DNA: TGTGCCAGCAGCCAAGAGGACCGGGGATGGGCCTTCGAAAACATTCAGTACTTC.

J is TRBJ1-2 and V is TRBV29-1; TRBD1 matches 8 bases. This CDR3 is 15 amino acids long. Trimming at V came to 0 bases and at J to 2 bases, leaving 5 bases not matched to a gene. Looked up from germline, CDR1 is SQVTM and CDR2 is ANQGSEA. CDR3 amino acids: CSVEETGDRNYGYTF. In DNA, the CDR3 is TGCAGCGTTGAAGAGACAGGGGACCGGAACTATGGCTACACCTTC.

The J gene is TRBJ2-4, the V gene TRBV2; maybe TRBD1 (6 bases). The length of the CDR3 is 14 residues. Germline values: CDR1 SNHLY, CDR2 FYNNEI. The V end lost 5 bases, the J end lost 2 bases, and 10 bases lay between the germline ends. For the CDR3, the DNA is TGTGCCAGCAGTACCCAGGGGTCCAAAAACATTCAGTACTTC. Protein product: CASSTQGSKNIQYF.